The rows below give T cell receptor beta chains drawn from one sample of a study of T-cell reconstitution after alpha-beta-depleted transplantation in children. TCRdb recomputed calls from the PCR reads with MiXCR, one row per CDR3 protein. The table includes about 580,000 distinct CDR3 sequences, approximately 22% detected once. Sequences were derived from PBMCs, mostly from graft donor cells, sampled 360 days after TCRalphabeta/CD19-depleted stem cell transplant. The source is a boy under three years old who had a stem cell transplant for acute myeloid leukemia, so the T cells may come from the graft donor. Both conserved end residues are part of each CDR3. Fields, in order: V gene, D gene, clone size, J gene, CDR3 protein, CDR3 DNA. D genes are given only for firm matches. Only part of the rows carry a size: once, few, many, or a class if the clone is expanded.

TRBV4-2	TRBD1	-	TRBJ2-1	CASTLTGEDGDEQFF	TGTGCCAGCACCCTAACAGGGGAAGATGGAGATGAGCAGTTCTTC
TRBV29-1	-	-	TRBJ2-6	CSGQYRVAGANVLTF	TGCAGCGGCCAGTACAGGGTCGCCGGGGCCAACGTCCTGACTTTC
TRBV9	-	-	TRBJ1-3	CASSVATGPKGMGNTIYF	TGTGCCAGCAGCGTAGCTACGGGACCGAAGGGCATGGGAAACACCATATATTTT
TRBV12-3/TRBV12-4	TRBD2	few	TRBJ2-3	CASRLAGHTDTQYF	TGTGCCAGCAGACTAGCGGGGCACACAGATACGCAGTATTTT
TRBV7-2	-	few	TRBJ2-5	CASTLAGLQETQYF	TGTGCCAGCACCCTAGCAGGCCTACAAGAGACCCAGTACTTC
TRBV18	-	many	TRBJ2-3	CASSPEGWPDTQYF	TGTGCCAGCTCACCGGAGGGGTGGCCAGATACGCAGTATTTT
TRBV12-3/TRBV12-4	TRBD1	many	TRBJ2-5	CASSRNRGQETQYF	TGTGCCAGCAGTCGCAACAGGGGGCAAGAGACCCAGTACTTC
TRBV7-8	-	many	TRBJ2-7	CASSLDRGKTEQYF	TGTGCCAGCAGCTTAGATCGGGGAAAGACCGAGCAGTACTTC
TRBV5-1	-	-	TRBJ1-2	CASSLRNEGYTF	TGCGCCAGCAGCTTGAGAAACGAGGGCTACACCTTC
TRBV7-2	-	-	TRBJ2-7	CASSLVWRVDYEQYF	TGTGCCAGCAGCTTAGTTTGGAGGGTCGACTACGAGCAGTACTTC
TRBV7-2	TRBD1	-	TRBJ2-7	CASQKSTGRKAYEQYF	TGTGCCAGCCAAAAGTCGACAGGGCGGAAGGCCTACGAGCAGTACTTC
TRBV7-2	-	-	TRBJ2-5	CASSFFETQYF	TGTGCCAGCAGCTTTTTTGAGACCCAGTACTTC
TRBV28	-	-	TRBJ2-5	CASDRPGGTQYF	TGTGCCTCGGACAGGCCGGGGGGGACCCAGTACTTC
TRBV4-2	TRBD1	-	TRBJ1-2	CASSIRGPSGYTF	TGTGCCAGCAGCATAAGGGGGCCGAGTGGCTACACCTTC
TRBV12-3/TRBV12-4	-	many	TRBJ2-2	CASSFGPEGFPGELFF	TGTGCCAGCAGTTTCGGGCCGGAGGGCTTCCCCGGGGAGCTGTTTTTT
TRBV29-1	-	many	TRBJ2-5	CSVEAAGTFQETQYF	TGCAGCGTTGAAGCGGCAGGGACTTTCCAAGAGACCCAGTACTTC
TRBV12-3/TRBV12-4	-	many	TRBJ2-1	CASSSRTVSSYNEQFF	TGTGCCAGCAGTTCCCGGACGGTAAGCTCCTACAATGAGCAGTTCTTC
TRBV4-1	-	few	TRBJ1-1	CASSQEEYVGALNTEAFF	TGCGCCAGCAGCCAAGAGGAGTATGTGGGGGCCTTGAACACTGAAGCTTTCTTT
TRBV6-6	TRBD2	few	TRBJ2-1	CASTISGGQEQFF	TGTGCCAGCACTATATCGGGGGGTCAAGAGCAGTTCTTC
TRBV20-1	TRBD2	few	TRBJ2-7	CSGTSGAIYEQYF	TGCAGTGGGACTAGCGGGGCGATCTACGAGCAGTACTTC
TRBV5-1	-	-	TRBJ1-1	CASSLAVENTEAFF	TGCGCCAGCAGCTTGGCGGTAGAGAACACTGAAGCTTTCTTT
TRBV20-1	-	-	TRBJ2-5	CSARLTGRRETQYF	TGCAGTGCTAGATTGACAGGGAGGAGAGAGACCCAGTACTTC
TRBV20-1	-	-	TRBJ1-2	CSARDLQDVIYGYTF	TGCAGTGCTAGAGATCTCCAGGATGTTATCTATGGCTACACCTTC
TRBV6-1	TRBD1	-	TRBJ2-3	CAVSRGTVLTDTQYF	TGTGCCGTCTCGAGAGGGACAGTCCTCACAGATACGCAGTATTTT
TRBV7-2	TRBD1	many	TRBJ2-2	CASSDRGVIGGELFF	TGTGCCAGCAGCGACAGGGGGGTAATCGGCGGGGAGCTGTTTTTT
TRBV11-2	-	few	TRBJ1-1	CASSYDRMNTEAFF	TGTGCCAGCAGCTATGACAGGATGAACACTGAAGCTTTCTTT
TRBV6-1	TRBD1	-	TRBJ2-1	CASWDSQYNEQFF	TGTGCCAGTTGGGACAGCCAATACAATGAGCAGTTCTTC
TRBV11-2	TRBD1	-	TRBJ1-1	CASSITHGTGREAFF	TGTGCCAGCAGCATCACGCACGGGACAGGGCGGGAAGCTTTCTTT
TRBV4-3	TRBD2	many	TRBJ2-5	CASSRLADYEETQYF	TGCGCCAGCAGCCGGCTAGCGGACTACGAAGAGACCCAGTACTTC
TRBV7-6	-	few	TRBJ2-1	CASSSARDGFLGEQFF	TGTGCCAGCAGCTCAGCAAGGGACGGATTCCTGGGCGAGCAGTTCTTC
TRBV20-1	-	many	TRBJ2-1	CSAKARVGLHNEQFF	TGCAGTGCTAAGGCCAGGGTGGGTCTACACAATGAGCAGTTCTTC
TRBV5-1	-	-	TRBJ2-1	CASRPAYNEQFF	TGCGCCAGCAGACCGGCCTACAATGAGCAGTTCTTC
TRBV7-2	-	few	TRBJ2-1	CASKKGGLSSYNEQFF	TGTGCCAGCAAGAAAGGGGGACTATCGTCCTACAATGAGCAGTTCTTC
TRBV7-2	-	-	TRBJ2-6	CASSLTTGNWANVLTF	TGTGCCAGCAGCTTAACTACAGGGAATTGGGCCAACGTCCTGACTTTC
TRBV29-1	TRBD1	many	TRBJ2-5	CSVELSGQGRETQYF	TGCAGCGTTGAGTTATCGGGACAGGGTAGAGAGACCCAGTACTTC
TRBV11-1	-	few	TRBJ2-1	CASSLRDTTGNEQFF	TGTGCCAGCAGCTTGCGGGACACCACGGGGAATGAGCAGTTCTTC
TRBV20-1	TRBD2	-	TRBJ2-5	CSARLAGGMETQYF	TGCAGTGCTAGACTCGCGGGGGGAATGGAGACCCAGTACTTC
TRBV18	TRBD1	many	TRBJ2-1	CASSPRQGTGANEQFF	TGTGCCAGCTCACCACGGCAAGGGACAGGAGCCAATGAGCAGTTCTTC
TRBV6-1	-	once	TRBJ2-3	CASSRGEATDTQYF	TGTGCCAGCAGCAGGGGGGAAGCCACAGATACGCAGTATTTT
TRBV4-1	TRBD1	once	TRBJ1-1	CASSRTEGNRGNEAFF	TGCGCCAGCAGCCGAACCGAAGGCAACAGGGGAAATGAAGCTTTCTTT
TRBV11-1	-	-	TRBJ1-5	CASSSGGEPNQPQHF	TGTGCCAGCAGCTCGGGGGGAGAACCCAATCAGCCCCAGCATTTT